This T cell receptor beta chain was captured by sequencing in a study of cytomegalovirus exposure and HLA in healthy donors. Study overall: The study placed 70% to 90% of its 398 genotyped donors in the Caucasian-associated ancestry cluster. Study conclusions and caveats: The HLA-A and HLA-B alleles of most subjects were reportedly predicted accurately from TCR beta sequences.

Use of 60 Vbeta and 13 Jbeta primers characterized the PCR. Some clones are missing from TCRdb's copy, which holds only in-frame ones; the method was immunoSEQ multiplex PCR. Here the sample spans 60,000 to 85,000 clones, around 78% being singletons. This CDR3 has 14 amino acids. Germline-derived CDR1 and CDR2 are SGHRS and YFSETQ. V gave up 4 bases and J gave up 8 bases; unmatched junction bases: 6. Among the donors, all were healthy bone marrow donors. Though nominally healthy at sampling, donors likely had unrecorded immune exposures. With respect to this clone: Its antigen remains unknown.

The TCR was taken from a man between 40 and 49 years old in good health and CMV-seronegative. Sample: PBMCs. J is TRBJ1-4 and V is TRBV5-1, with 9 bases identical to TRBD1. CDR3: CASSTQGAEEKLFF. The CDR3 nucleotides read TGCGCCAGCAGCACACAGGGGGCAGAAGAAAAACTGTTTTTT.